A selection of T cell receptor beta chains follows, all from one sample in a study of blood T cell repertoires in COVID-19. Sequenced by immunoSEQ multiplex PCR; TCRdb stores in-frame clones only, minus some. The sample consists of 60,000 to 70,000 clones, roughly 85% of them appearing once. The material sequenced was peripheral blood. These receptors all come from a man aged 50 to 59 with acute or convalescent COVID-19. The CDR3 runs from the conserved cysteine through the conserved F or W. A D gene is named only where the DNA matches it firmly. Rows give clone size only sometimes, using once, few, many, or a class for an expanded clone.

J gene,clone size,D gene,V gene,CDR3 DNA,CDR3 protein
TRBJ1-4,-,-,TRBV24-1,TGTGCCACCAGTGATTCCAGGGGACCTGGTGAAAAACTGTTTTTT,CATSDSRGPGEKLFF
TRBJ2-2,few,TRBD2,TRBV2,TGTGCCAGCAAAGCGGGGGTGAACACCGGGGAGCTGTTTTTT,CASKAGVNTGELFF
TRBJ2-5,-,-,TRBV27,TGTGCCAGCAGTTTGTACAGCCAAGAGACCCAGTACTTC,CASSLYSQETQYF
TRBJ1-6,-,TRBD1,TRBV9,TGTGCCAGCAGCGCCTCCGGGACAGCTAATTCACCCCTCCACTTT,CASSASGTANSPLHF
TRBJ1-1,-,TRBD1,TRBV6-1,TGTGCCAGCAGTGAATCGGGACAGGAGGTCCTGGCTTTCTTT,CASSESGQEVLAFF
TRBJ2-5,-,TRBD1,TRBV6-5,TGTGCCAGCAGTTACTCAGGGGGCTGGGGAGAGACCCAGTACTTC,CASSYSGGWGETQYF
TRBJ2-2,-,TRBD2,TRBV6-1,TGTGCCAGCAGTGAAACTTACGGGGGGGCCGACACCGGGGAGCTGTTTTTT,CASSETYGGADTGELFF
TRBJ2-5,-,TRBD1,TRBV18,TGTGCCAGCTCACTTCAGGGGGTCGAGACCCAGTACTTC,CASSLQGVETQYF
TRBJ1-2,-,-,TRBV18,TGTGCCAGCTCACCACTAGACACGGGGAGCTATGGCTACACCTTC,CASSPLDTGSYGYTF
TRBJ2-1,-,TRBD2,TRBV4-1,TGCGCCAGCAGCCGACTAGCGGGGGGATCCGGGTCCTACAATGAGCAGTTCTTC,CASSRLAGGSGSYNEQFF
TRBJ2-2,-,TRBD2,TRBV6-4,TGTGCCAGCAAGGAAGCGGGGGACACCGGGGAGCTGTTTTTT,CASKEAGDTGELFF
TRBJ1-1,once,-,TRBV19,TGTGCCAGTACCAGAGGAAGAGACCTGAACACTGAAGCTTTCTTT,CASTRGRDLNTEAFF
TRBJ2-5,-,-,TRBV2,TGTGCCAGCCGTAGGGGTGCTCAAGAGACCCAGTACTTC,CASRRGAQETQYF
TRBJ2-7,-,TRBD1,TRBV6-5,TGTGCCAGCAGTTACGATATCAGGGGGCTGGAGTACTTC,CASSYDIRGLEYF